Sequencing of this T cell receptor beta chain was carried out in a study of blood T cell repertoires in COVID-19. This clone was seen once. As handled by the study authors: Amplification of reference gene primers provided the estimated nucleated cell counts. The data were produced by immunoSEQ multiplex PCR, yet TCRdb's version contains in-frame clones alone and is incomplete. V and J calls and clone size follow that table, whereas D and trimming were derived from the DNA. The sample consists of about 100,000 clones, about 85% of them appearing once. Source material: peripheral blood. This TCR derives from a woman aged 70 to 79 with active or convalescent COVID-19.

Here the CDR3 DNA reads TGTGCCTGCTGGGCCGGGACAGGGTACAATGAGCAGTTCTTC. Protein: CACWAGTGYNEQFF. The V gene is TRBV30, the J gene TRBJ2-1; TRBD1 agrees at 9 bases. CDR3 length: 14 amino acids. V was clipped by 6 bases and J by 4 bases; unmatched bases: 7. The germline gives CDR1 GTSNPN, CDR2 SVGIG (reference sequence).